This T cell receptor (beta chain) was captured by sequencing in a study of T cells after posttransplantation cyclophosphamide. The study, taken as a whole, reports: TRB clonality was highly associated with recipient CMV seropositivity and reactivation.

Cyclophosphamide on days +3 and +4 followed busulfan-fludarabine conditioning and a marrow graft. Trimming removed 4 bases from V and 5 bases from J; junction bases left unmatched: 5. Germline lookup yields CDR1 MNHEY and CDR2 SVGAGI. This CDR3 comprises 15 residues. Measured with immunoSEQ multiplex PCR; TCRdb has only the in-frame clones, and not every one. This sample has fewer than 12,000 clones, each found more than once. This clone was seen ten or more times. Its antigen is still unknown. The chain is built from TRBV6-5 and TRBJ2-5; 12 nucleotides line up with TRBD2. Sequenced here: PBMCs, sampled after allogeneic stem cell transplant with posttransplant cyclophosphamide. The origin of this receptor is a female patient aged 35-55 years who received an allogeneic stem cell transplant from a related donor, was CMV-positive, and had no GVHD. Among the T cells, some may be from the graft donor. Here the CDR3 reads CASSSSGGAFETQYF. In DNA form, the CDR3 reads TGTGCCAGCAGTTCTAGCGGGGGGGCCTTTGAGACCCAGTACTTC.